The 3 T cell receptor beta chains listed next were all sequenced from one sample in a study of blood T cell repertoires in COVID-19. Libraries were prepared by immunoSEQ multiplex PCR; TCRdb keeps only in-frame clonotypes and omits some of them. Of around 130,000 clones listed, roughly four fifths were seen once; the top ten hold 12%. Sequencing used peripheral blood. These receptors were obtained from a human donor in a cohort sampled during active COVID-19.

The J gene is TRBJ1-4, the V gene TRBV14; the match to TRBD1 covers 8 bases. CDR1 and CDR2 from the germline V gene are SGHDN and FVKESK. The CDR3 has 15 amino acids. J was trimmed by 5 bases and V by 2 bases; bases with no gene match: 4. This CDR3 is CASSQQGAYNEKLFF. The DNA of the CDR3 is TGTGCCAGCAGCCAACAGGGGGCATACAATGAAAAACTGTTTTTT.

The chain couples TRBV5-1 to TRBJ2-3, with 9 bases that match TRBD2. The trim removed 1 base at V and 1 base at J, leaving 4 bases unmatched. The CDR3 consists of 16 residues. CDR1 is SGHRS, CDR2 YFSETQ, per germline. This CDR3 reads CASSLKVAGGTDTQYF. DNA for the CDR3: TGCGCCAGCAGCTTGAAGGTAGCGGGGGGCACAGATACGCAGTATTTT.

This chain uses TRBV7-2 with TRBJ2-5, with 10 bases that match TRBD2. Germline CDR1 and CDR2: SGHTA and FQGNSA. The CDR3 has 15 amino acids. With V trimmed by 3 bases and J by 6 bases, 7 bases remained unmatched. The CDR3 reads CASSLSGGAIKTQYF. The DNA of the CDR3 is TGTGCCAGCAGCTTGAGCGGGGGGGCCATAAAGACCCAGTACTTC.